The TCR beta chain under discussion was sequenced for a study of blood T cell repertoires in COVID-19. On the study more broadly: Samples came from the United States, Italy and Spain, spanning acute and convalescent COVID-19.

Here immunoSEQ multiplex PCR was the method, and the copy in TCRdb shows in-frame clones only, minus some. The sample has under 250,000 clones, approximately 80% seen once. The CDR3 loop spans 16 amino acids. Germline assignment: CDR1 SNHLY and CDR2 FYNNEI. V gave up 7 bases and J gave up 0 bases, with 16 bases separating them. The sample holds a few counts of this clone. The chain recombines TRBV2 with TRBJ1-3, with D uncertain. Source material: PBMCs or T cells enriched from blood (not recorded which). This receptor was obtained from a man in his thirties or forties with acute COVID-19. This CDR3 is CASITRPGLSGNTIYF. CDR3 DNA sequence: TGTGCCAGCATCACCAGACCCGGACTCTCTGGAAACACCATATATTTT.